This is a list of T cell receptor beta chains from one sample in a study of T cells in Graves' hyperthyroidism and ophthalmopathy. Via MiXCR, TCRdb re-called the multiplex PCR reads, giving one row per CDR3 protein. This sample carries about half a million distinct CDR3 sequences, just under 20% of them seen once, and the ten largest clones take about 50%. The sample consisted of blood. The source of these receptors is a man between 35 and 55 years old with Graves' ophthalmopathy. CDR3s include the opening cysteine and the closing phenylalanine or tryptophan. D genes are given only for firm matches. The size field is filled for only some rows; it gives once, few, many or a size class.

v_call: TRBV12-3/TRBV12-4; j_call: TRBJ1-6; clone_size: .; d_call: TRBD1; cdr3_length: 18; cdr3_nt: TGTGCCAGCAGCCATCACCGGGACAGGGCGGGCTTCGGGTCACCCCTCCACTTT; cdr3_aa: CASSHHRDRAGFGSPLHF
v_call: TRBV6-1; j_call: TRBJ2-3; clone_size: many; d_call: TRBD2; cdr3_length: 14; cdr3_nt: TGTGCCAGCAGGACTACTAGCGTTTCAGATACGCAGTATTTT; cdr3_aa: CASRTTSVSDTQYF
v_call: TRBV30; j_call: TRBJ2-1; clone_size: .; d_call: .; cdr3_length: 13; cdr3_nt: TGTGCCTGGAGTGTCAGGGTTAGAGATGAGCAGTTCTTC; cdr3_aa: CAWSVRVRDEQFF
v_call: TRBV29-1; j_call: TRBJ1-2; clone_size: .; d_call: .; cdr3_length: 12; cdr3_nt: TGCAGCGCCGGGGAGGGAAACTATGGCTACACCTTC; cdr3_aa: CSAGEGNYGYTF
v_call: TRBV3-1; j_call: TRBJ2-5; clone_size: .; d_call: TRBD2; cdr3_length: 18; cdr3_nt: TGTGCCAGCAGCCAAGTGTTAGCGGGGGGGCCCGATCAAGAGACCCAGTACTTC; cdr3_aa: CASSQVLAGGPDQETQYF
v_call: TRBV7-6; j_call: TRBJ2-7; clone_size: .; d_call: TRBD1; cdr3_length: 16; cdr3_nt: TGTGCCAGCAGCCCCCAACCCGACAGGGGAGGTTACGAGCAGTACTTC; cdr3_aa: CASSPQPDRGGYEQYF
v_call: TRBV7-2; j_call: TRBJ2-6; clone_size: few; d_call: .; cdr3_length: 18; cdr3_nt: TGTGCCAGCAGCTTAGCCCAGGGAACTACCTCTGGGGCCAACGTCCTGACTTTC; cdr3_aa: CASSLAQGTTSGANVLTF
v_call: TRBV2; j_call: TRBJ1-1; clone_size: many; d_call: .; cdr3_length: 15; cdr3_nt: TGTGCCAGCAGGGACACCATAGGCTTCAACACTGAAGCTTTCTTT; cdr3_aa: CASRDTIGFNTEAFF
v_call: TRBV7-2; j_call: TRBJ1-2; clone_size: .; d_call: .; cdr3_length: 11; cdr3_nt: TGTGCCAGCAGCTCACAGGGCCCGCACACCTTC; cdr3_aa: CASSSQGPHTF
v_call: TRBV11-1; j_call: TRBJ2-5; clone_size: .; d_call: .; cdr3_length: 16; cdr3_nt: TGTGCCAGCAGCTTAAAGTCTATGATAGCCCTAGAGACCCAGTACTTC; cdr3_aa: CASSLKSMIALETQYF
v_call: TRBV12-5; j_call: TRBJ2-3; clone_size: many; d_call: .; cdr3_length: 17; cdr3_nt: TGTGCTAGTGGTTTGGGGGGTCGGACTCTAGACACAGATACGCAGTATTTT; cdr3_aa: CASGLGGRTLDTDTQYF
v_call: TRBV10-3; j_call: TRBJ1-1; clone_size: .; d_call: .; cdr3_length: 15; cdr3_nt: TGTGCCATCAGTAACAGAAACGGGCAGAACACTGAAGCTTTCTTT; cdr3_aa: CAISNRNGQNTEAFF
v_call: TRBV7-3; j_call: TRBJ2-1; clone_size: few; d_call: TRBD2; cdr3_length: 13; cdr3_nt: TGTGCCAGCAGCTTCGATGGGACTAGCGAGCAGTTCTTC; cdr3_aa: CASSFDGTSEQFF
v_call: TRBV6-1; j_call: TRBJ1-5; clone_size: few; d_call: .; cdr3_length: 14; cdr3_nt: TGTGCCAGCTCCTCAGATTATAGCAATCAGCCCCAGCATTTT; cdr3_aa: CASSSDYSNQPQHF
v_call: TRBV7-9; j_call: TRBJ1-1; clone_size: many; d_call: .; cdr3_length: 15; cdr3_nt: TGTGCCAGCTCCCCAAACGTAGGGAGGGACACTGAAGCTTTCTTT; cdr3_aa: CASSPNVGRDTEAFF
v_call: TRBV20-1; j_call: TRBJ2-7; clone_size: many; d_call: .; cdr3_length: 11; cdr3_nt: TGCAGTGCTTACCGTGGCTACGAGCAGTACTTC; cdr3_aa: CSAYRGYEQYF
v_call: TRBV7-7; j_call: TRBJ2-5; clone_size: few; d_call: .; cdr3_length: 13; cdr3_nt: TGTGCTAGCAGCTCGGGCCACCAAGAGACCCAGTACTTC; cdr3_aa: CASSSGHQETQYF
v_call: TRBV27; j_call: TRBJ1-2; clone_size: many; d_call: .; cdr3_length: 15; cdr3_nt: TGTGCCAGCATGGACTTAGCTCTAGCTAACTATGGCTACACCTTC; cdr3_aa: CASMDLALANYGYTF
v_call: TRBV7-9; j_call: TRBJ2-3; clone_size: many; d_call: .; cdr3_length: 15; cdr3_nt: TGTGCCAGCAGCTTATTCGGGGGCGCGGTAGATACGCAGTATTTT; cdr3_aa: CASSLFGGAVDTQYF
v_call: TRBV20-1; j_call: TRBJ2-7; clone_size: .; d_call: TRBD2; cdr3_length: 14; cdr3_nt: TGCAGTGCTACCCGCCCGGGCGGGGGGCCCGAGCAGTACTTC; cdr3_aa: CSATRPGGGPEQYF
v_call: TRBV6-5; j_call: TRBJ2-5; clone_size: .; d_call: TRBD2; cdr3_length: 18; cdr3_nt: TGTGCCAGCAGGGCCAGACTAGCGGGGGGCCCGAACCAAGAGACCCAGTACTTC; cdr3_aa: CASRARLAGGPNQETQYF
v_call: TRBV5-1; j_call: TRBJ2-7; clone_size: .; d_call: TRBD2; cdr3_length: 14; cdr3_nt: TGCGCCAGCAGCTCCGGACTAGCGGGATTCGAGCAGTACTTC; cdr3_aa: CASSSGLAGFEQYF
v_call: TRBV9; j_call: TRBJ2-3; clone_size: .; d_call: .; cdr3_length: 17; cdr3_nt: TGTGCCAGCAGCGTAGGGAGGACGGGGGCCCCCACAGATACGCAGTATTTT; cdr3_aa: CASSVGRTGAPTDTQYF
v_call: TRBV20-1; j_call: TRBJ1-2; clone_size: many; d_call: .; cdr3_length: 13; cdr3_nt: TGCAGTGCTAGTCTCCAGGGGAACTATGGCTACACCTTC; cdr3_aa: CSASLQGNYGYTF